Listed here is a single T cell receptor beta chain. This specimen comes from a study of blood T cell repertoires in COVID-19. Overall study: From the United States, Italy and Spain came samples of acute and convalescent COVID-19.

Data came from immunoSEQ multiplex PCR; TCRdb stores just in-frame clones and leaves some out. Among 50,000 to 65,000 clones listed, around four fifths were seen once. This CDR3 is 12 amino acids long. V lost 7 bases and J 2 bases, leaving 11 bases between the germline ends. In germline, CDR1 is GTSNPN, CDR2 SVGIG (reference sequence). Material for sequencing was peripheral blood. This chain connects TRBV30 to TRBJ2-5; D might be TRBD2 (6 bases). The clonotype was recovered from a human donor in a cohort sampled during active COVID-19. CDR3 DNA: TGTGCCTTGACTAGAGGACAAGAGACCCAGTACTTC. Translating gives CALTRGQETQYF. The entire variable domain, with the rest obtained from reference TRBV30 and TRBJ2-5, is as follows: SQTIHQWPATLVQPVGSPLSLECTVEGTSNPNLYWYRQAAGRGLQLLFYSVGIGQISSEVPQNLSASRPQDRQFILSSKKLLLSDSGFYLCALTRGQETQYFGPGTRLLVL.